The following is a T cell receptor beta chain sequence with its context. There are 16 residues in the CDR3. Germline assignment: CDR1 SGHTA and CDR2 FQGTGA. Trimming left V 1 base short and J 8 bases short, with 20 bases between. This entry belongs to a study of blood T cell repertoires in COVID-19. Across the study: The cDNA or gDNA used as material had been derived from T cells, B-cell-depleted T cells, or PBMCs.

The protocol was immunoSEQ multiplex PCR, while the TCRdb copy is restricted to in-frame clones and leaves out a portion. The data contain fewer than 80,000 clones, 80% to 95% of them singletons. Sequences were obtained from peripheral blood. The clonotype comes from a human donor in a cohort sampled during active COVID-19. The chain joins TRBV7-3 to TRBJ1-1, with D possibly matching TRBD1 (6 bases). This CDR3 is CASSLKGGSKHLEAFF. The CDR3 region has the DNA TGTGCCAGCAGCTTAAAGGGGGGGTCCAAGCATCTCGAAGCTTTCTTT.